Listed below are T cell receptor beta chains from one sample, sequenced in a study of memory CD4+ T cells and cytomegalovirus serostatus. Repertoires were generated with immunoSEQ multiplex PCR, while TCRdb's copy carries only in-frame clones and drops some. Among about 45,000 clones listed, 78% were seen once. The specimen was memory CD4+ T cells from blood. Receptors were obtained from an adult in good health and CMV-seronegative. CDR3s include the opening cysteine and the closing phenylalanine or tryptophan. The D gene is left open where the match is weak. Clone size is given for some rows only: seen once, a few or many times, or a class if the clone is expanded.

. 15 once TRBJ1-2 TRBV6-5 CASSYSMKTYYGYTF TGTGCCAGCAGTTACTCGATGAAGACATACTATGGCTACACCTTC
TRBD1 14 . TRBJ1-2 TRBV5-4 CASSLTGGAGGYTF TGTGCCAGCAGCTTGACAGGGGGCGCGGGCGGCTACACCTTC
TRBD2 18 . TRBJ2-2 TRBV10-2 CASSGTSGGRRIPGELFF TGCGCCAGCAGTGGGACTAGCGGGGGCCGGAGAATTCCCGGGGAGCTGTTTTTT
. 15 . TRBJ1-6 TRBV6-1 CASSWELGGYSPLHF TGTGCCAGCAGCTGGGAACTGGGGGGATATTCCCCCCTCCACTTT
. 13 . TRBJ1-5 TRBV28 CASSGSSNQPQHF TGTGCCAGCAGTGGCAGTAGCAATCAGCCCCAGCATTTT
. 16 . TRBJ1-3 TRBV7-2 CASSLRAGGARDTIYF TGTGCCAGCAGCTTAAGGGCCGGGGGGGCTAGGGACACCATATATTTT
. 17 . TRBJ1-2 TRBV4-3 CASSREGRTPKGYGYTF TGCGCCAGCAGCCGAGAGGGACGGACCCCAAAGGGTTATGGCTACACCTTC
TRBD1 17 few TRBJ2-6 TRBV9 CASTKQGALSGANVLTF TGTGCCAGCACCAAACAGGGGGCTTTGTCCGGGGCCAACGTCCTGACTTTC
TRBD1 15 . TRBJ2-3 TRBV30 CAWRRTGTFTDTQYF TGTGCCTGGAGAAGGACAGGGACTTTTACAGATACGCAGTATTTT
. 19 . TRBJ1-5 TRBV7-8 CASSLGYRGKKDSNQPQHF TGTGCCAGCAGCTTAGGGTACCGCGGCAAGAAGGATAGCAATCAGCCCCAGCATTTT
. 16 . TRBJ2-1 TRBV18 CASSPLGDSSYNEQFF TGTGCCAGCTCACCCCTCGGGGATAGCTCCTACAATGAGCAGTTCTTC
. 14 few TRBJ2-6 TRBV9 CASTRGSGANVLTF TGTGCCAGCACGAGGGGCTCTGGGGCCAACGTCCTGACTTTC
TRBD2 13 . TRBJ2-5 TRBV6-5 CASSIGLGRAQYF TGTGCCAGCAGTATTGGACTAGGCAGAGCCCAGTACTTC
. 14 . TRBJ1-6 TRBV7-9 CASSSSAKASPLHF TGTGCCAGCAGCTCATCGGCAAAAGCCTCACCCCTCCACTTT
. 14 . TRBJ1-2 TRBV4-1 CASSQDRRKVGYTF TGCGCCAGCAGCCAAGATCGACGGAAGGTCGGCTACACCTTC
TRBD2 15 . TRBJ2-5 TRBV5-4 CASSLPGGEGETQYF TGTGCCAGCAGCTTGCCGGGGGGTGAGGGAGAGACCCAGTACTTC
. 12 . TRBJ1-1 TRBV30 CAWAGDDTEAFF TGTGCCTGGGCAGGGGACGACACTGAAGCTTTCTTT
. 14 . TRBJ1-2 TRBV28 CASSGTPSNYGYTF TGTGCCAGCAGTGGGACACCCTCTAACTATGGCTACACCTTC
TRBD1 18 . TRBJ1-2 TRBV5-6 CASSYSADRGSGNYGYTF TGTGCCAGCAGTTATTCCGCGGACAGGGGGTCGGGAAACTATGGCTACACCTTC
TRBD1 13 . TRBJ2-1 TRBV28 CASVRTGSNEQFF TGTGCCAGCGTCCGGACAGGGTCCAATGAGCAGTTCTTC
TRBD2 16 . TRBJ2-5 TRBV28 CASSPFSGGAQETQYF TGTGCCAGCAGCCCGTTCAGCGGGGGGGCCCAAGAGACCCAGTACTTC
. 13 . TRBJ2-1 TRBV2 CASRKGVWVEQFF TGTGCCAGCAGGAAGGGGGTGTGGGTAGAGCAGTTCTTC
. 13 few TRBJ1-1 TRBV7-6 CASSLGGVTEAFF TGTGCCAGCAGCTTGGGGGGGGTCACTGAAGCTTTCTTT
. 13 . TRBJ1-2 TRBV6-1 CASSELGSRGYTF TGTGCCAGCAGTGAATTGGGTTCGCGGGGCTACACCTTC
. 12 . TRBJ2-5 TRBV6-1 CAAGTLGETQYF TGTGCCGCCGGGACCCTCGGTGAGACCCAGTACTTC
. 13 . TRBJ1-1 TRBV5-1 CASSLSGTTEAFF TGCGCCAGCAGCTTATCAGGTACTACTGAAGCTTTCTTT
. 16 . TRBJ1-4 TRBV7-2 CASSLAGTRTNEKLFF TGTGCCAGCAGCTTAGCGGGGACACGGACTAATGAAAAACTGTTTTTT
TRBD1 13 . TRBJ1-2 TRBV7-2 CASSLGRQGGYTF TGTGCCAGCAGCTTAGGGCGACAGGGTGGCTACACCTTC
. 17 once TRBJ1-5 TRBV28 CASSLYSDRNSNQPQHF TGTGCCAGCAGTTTATATTCGGACAGAAATAGCAATCAGCCCCAGCATTTT
. 15 . TRBJ2-7 TRBV21-1 CASSSGSMPSYEQYF TGTGCCAGCAGCTCCGGGTCTATGCCTTCCTACGAGCAGTACTTC
TRBD2 15 . TRBJ2-5 TRBV11-1 CASSLAGLAEETQYF TGTGCCAGCAGCTTAGCGGGACTAGCGGAAGAGACCCAGTACTTC
TRBD1 15 . TRBJ2-3 TRBV19 CASSIRDRGTDTQYF TGTGCCAGTAGTATTCGGGACAGGGGCACAGATACGCAGTATTTT
. 14 . TRBJ2-2 TRBV9 CASRLNTNTGELFF TGTGCCAGCAGGTTGAACACGAACACCGGGGAGCTGTTTTTT
. 13 . TRBJ2-3 TRBV7-9 CASSLGGADTQYF TGTGCCAGCAGCTTGGGAGGTGCAGATACGCAGTATTTT
TRBD1 14 . TRBJ1-2 TRBV7-2 CASRLGQGAGGYTF TGTGCCAGCAGATTGGGACAGGGGGCGGGAGGCTACACCTTC
. 11 medium-sized TRBJ1-2 TRBV6-1 CASSTNYGYTF TGTGCCAGCAGTACCAACTATGGCTACACCTTC
. 14 . TRBJ2-3 TRBV4-3 CASSQEFRVDTQYF TGCGCCAGCAGCCAGGAATTCCGGGTGGATACGCAGTATTTT